This T cell receptor (beta chain) was sequenced during a study of radiation and T cells in renal cell carcinoma. Time point indicated: blood 4 weeks post-SBRT, at nephrectomy. Treatment here: 15 Gy SBRT to primary tumor, nephrectomy 4 weeks later. Nephrectomy followed 15 Gy stereotactic body radiation by 4 weeks. In germline, CDR1 is SGHTA, CDR2 FQGTGA. The CDR3 has 15 amino acids. The V gene lost 0 bases and the J gene lost 6 bases, with 13 bases spanning the gap. Using immunoSEQ multiplex PCR, the repertoire was profiled, and TCRdb retains in-frame clones only, with some absent. Among 120,000 to 150,000 clones listed, about 88% were seen once.

This TCR came from a woman aged 45-65 years with renal cell carcinoma. This chain joins TRBV7-3 and TRBJ2-3; weak D call: TRBD2 (6 bases). The starting material was blood, obtained from a patient whose treatment included radiotherapy and nephrectomy. CDR3 DNA: TGTGCCAGCAGCTTAACGGCGGGGAAACTTGATACGCAGTATTTT. Amino acids: CASSLTAGKLDTQYF.